This entry concerns a single TCR beta chain. CDR3 length: 17 residues. The V gene's germline CDR1 is MGHRA and CDR2 YSYEKL. The junction had 6 bases not matched to a gene; V was cut back by 2 bases and J by 0 bases. The sample is drawn from a study of control samples from healthy donors and cancer patients. The assay was immunoSEQ multiplex PCR, and TCRdb's table has in-frame clones only and misses some. The sample lists around 81,000 clones, 85% to 95% occurring once. This chain connects TRBV4-1 to TRBJ2-4; 8 bases agree with TRBD1. The sample taken for sequencing was blood. The origin of this receptor is a woman younger than 45 in good health. The CDR3 loop is CASSQPWTGLAKNIQYF. The CDR3 nucleotides are TGCGCCAGCAGCCAACCTTGGACAGGGCTAGCCAAAAACATTCAGTACTTC.